These 24 T cell receptor beta chains originate from one sample sequenced in a study of Siglec-9 on CD8 T cells in melanoma (dated by TCRdb to 2018 to 2020). Library prep was done by the immunoSEQ multiplex PCR assay. TCRdb carries this immuneACCESS record with in-frame sequences only. Its versions omit some clonotypes, under half of them owing to an unresolved V gene in the studies checked, with the rest unexplained. This sample holds tens of thousands of clones; roughly 80% were observed only once. Together, the top ten hold 5.8% of the sample. The sequenced sample consisted of Siglec-9- CD8+ T cells sorted from blood. Taken with the paper, the label for cell subset or site translates to: CD8 T cells lacking Siglec-9. The receptors come from a human donor in good health.

This clone was detected once. The chain is built from TRBV27 and TRBJ2-7; 9 bases fit TRBD1. Germline trimming cut 6 bases from V and 3 bases from J; bases unmatched to any gene: 6. Germline V gives CDR1 MNHEY, CDR2 SMNVEV (reference sequence). The CDR3 covers 14 residues. Here the CDR3 reads CASSHLTGGYEQYF. DNA of the CDR3: TGTGCCAGCAGCCACCTGACAGGGGGCTACGAGCAGTACTTC.

This sequence joins TRBV9 and TRBJ2-1; D is unclear. Germline loops: CDR1 SGDLS, CDR2 YYNGEE. The CDR3 has 14 residues. The V and J ends lost 3 bases and 0 bases respectively, with 7 bases between them. The chain's CDR3 is CASSGLSSYNEQFF. The DNA for the CDR3 is TGTGCCAGCAGCGGCCTGAGCTCCTACAATGAGCAGTTCTTC.

V usage is TRBV27 and J usage is TRBJ2-5; D is perhaps TRBD1 (5 bases). The V and J ends lost 7 bases and 1 base respectively, with 16 bases between them. Germline V CDR1 and CDR2: MNHEY, SMNVEV (reference sequence). This CDR3 region has 15 residues. The CDR3 bases are TGTGCCAGCAAAGGGGCGGTGAGCTCCCAAGAGACCCAGTACTTC. It yields the protein CASKGAVSSQETQYF.

The chain links TRBV7-6 to TRBJ2-1; D is tentatively TRBD1 or TRBD2 (5 bases each). This CDR3 spans 16 amino acids. Trimming removed 5 bases from V and 0 bases from J, with 14 bases in between. Looked up from germline, CDR1 is SGHVS and CDR2 is FNYEAQ. The CDR3 nucleotides read TGTGCCAGCAGCCGACAGCGGCGTCCCTCCTACAATGAGCAGTTCTTC. It specifies CASSRQRRPSYNEQFF.

The rearrangement uses TRBV4-1 and TRBJ2-1; D gene ambiguous. The germline CDR1 and CDR2 sequences are MGHRA and YSYEKL. The CDR3 spans 15 residues. V gave up 0 bases and J gave up 8 bases, with 14 bases separating them. For the CDR3, the DNA is TGCGCCAGCAGCCAAGATCCTGTTGATTTTCATGAGCAGTTCTTC. It yields the protein CASSQDPVDFHEQFF.

In this sample, this clone turned up a few times. V and J are TRBV5-4 and TRBJ1-2, with D hard to call. Trimming left V 0 bases short and J 4 bases short, with 10 bases between. CDR3 length: 14 residues. Germline V gene data show CDR1 as SGHNT and CDR2 as YYREEE (reference sequence). The CDR3 loop is CASSLGYPSYGYTF. The CDR3 coding sequence is TGTGCCAGCAGCTTGGGGTATCCAAGCTATGGCTACACCTTC. The variable domain in full, completed from reference TRBV5-4 and TRBJ1-2, reads ETGVTQSPTHLIKTRGQQVTLRCSSQSGHNTVSWYQQALGQGPQFIFQYYREEENGRGNFPPRFSGLQFPNYSSELNVNALELDDSALYLCASSLGYPSYGYTFGSGTRLTVV.

V gene TRBV7-8 combines with J gene TRBJ1-5; no clear D gene. With 2 bases removed from V and 6 bases from J, the gap between germline ends came to 17 bases. Germline V gives CDR1 SGHVS, CDR2 FQNEAQ. This CDR3 is built from 16 residues. CDR3 residues: CASSLSALRRVQPQHF. The CDR3 coding sequence is TGTGCCAGCAGCTTATCAGCGCTTCGGCGGGTTCAGCCCCAGCATTTT.

The J gene is TRBJ1-3, the V gene TRBV9; 7 positions match TRBD1. The germline CDR1 and CDR2 sequences are SGDLS and YYNGEE. Trimming took 4 bases from V and 2 from J; bases not matched to a gene: 3. This CDR3 has 14 residues. CDR3 nucleotide sequence: TGTGCCAGCAGCTCGACAGGGACTGGAAACACCATATATTTT. Its protein product is CASSSTGTGNTIYF. Variable domain in full (rest from reference TRBV9 and TRBJ1-3): DSGVTQTPKHLITATGQRVTLRCSPRSGDLSVYWYQQSLDQGLQFLIQYYNGEERAKGNILERFSAQQFPDLHSELNLSSLELGDSALYFCASSSTGTGNTIYFGEGSWLTVV.

The CDR3 region is CASSQASSDGYTF. The CDR3 DNA follows: TGCGCCAGCAGCCAAGCGTCCTCGGACGGCTACACCTTC. This rearrangement joins TRBV4-1 to TRBJ1-2; D gene unclear. V was trimmed by 1 base and J by 8 bases, leaving 11 bases between them. This CDR3 region has 13 residues. Germline CDR1 and CDR2: MGHRA and YSYEKL.

V is TRBV13 and J is TRBJ2-5; TRBD2 matches at 13 bases. V shed 5 bases and J 5 bases; nucleotides not matched to a gene: 5. The CDR3 has 15 amino acids. Germline V gives CDR1 PRHDT, CDR2 FYEKMQ (reference sequence). CDR3 loop: CASSTSGRAGETQYF. The DNA of the CDR3 is TGTGCCAGCAGCACTAGCGGGAGGGCCGGTGAGACCCAGTACTTC.

This chain links TRBV27 with TRBJ1-4; no clear D gene. Trimming took off 0 bases at V and 0 bases at J, with 17 bases between the two ends. This CDR3 has 19 amino acids. Germline V CDR1 and CDR2: MNHEY, SMNVEV (reference sequence). DNA of the CDR3: TGTGCCAGCAGTTTATCGTTTTTGGGCTTTTTAGCAACTAATGAAAAACTGTTTTTT. Amino acid sequence: CASSLSFLGFLATNEKLFF. The whole variable domain, remainder taken from reference TRBV27 and TRBJ1-4, is EAQVTQNPRYLITVTGKKLTVTCSQNMNHEYMSWYRQDPGLGLRQIYYSMNVEVTDKGDVPEGYKVSRKEKRNFPLILESPSPNQTSLYFCASSLSFLGFLATNEKLFFGSGTQLSVL.

V is TRBV4-1 and J is TRBJ2-2; 8 bases map to TRBD2. With 4 bases clipped from V and 0 bases from J, the junction kept 4 bases outside the gene matches. Germline CDR1 MGHRA, CDR2 YSYEKL. The CDR3 is 16 amino acids. The CDR3 region has the DNA TGCGCCAGCAGCCCTCGGGGGGGCCCGAACACCGGGGAGCTGTTTTTT. The encoded protein is CASSPRGGPNTGELFF.

J is TRBJ2-1 and V is TRBV7-9; no definite D call. The CDR3 totals 15 residues. Germline V gene sequence: CDR1 SEHNR, CDR2 FQNEAQ (reference sequence). V lost 1 base to trimming and J lost 0 bases, with 7 bases between them. The DNA for the CDR3 is TGTGCCAGCAGCTTAGAGCGTGGCTCCTACAATGAGCAGTTCTTC. Protein: CASSLERGSYNEQFF.

The V call is TRBV19, the J call TRBJ2-7; TRBD1 matches at 9 bases. J lost 7 bases, V lost 6 bases, and 7 bases had no gene match. From germline, CDR1 is LNHDA and CDR2 SQIVND (reference sequence). The CDR3 contains 13 residues. CDR3 DNA sequence: TGTGCCAGTAGCCCGGGACAGGGATTAGAGCAGTACGTC. Its protein is CASSPGQGLEQYV.

The V call is TRBV19, the J call TRBJ2-7; TRBD1 matches 8 bases. This CDR3 spans 17 amino acids. With V trimmed by 3 bases and J by 1 base, 11 bases remained unmatched. CDR1 is LNHDA and CDR2 is SQIVND in the germline V gene (reference sequence). CDR3 DNA sequence: TGTGCCAGTAGTATTGACCTAGGACAGGGTTTATCCTACGAGCAGTACGTC. It codes for CASSIDLGQGLSYEQYV.

J is TRBJ2-3 and V is TRBV10-1; D ambiguous. Germline V gives CDR1 WNHNN, CDR2 SYGVQD (reference sequence). This CDR3 is 16 amino acids long. The V end lost 1 base, the J end lost 2 bases, and 13 bases lay between the germline ends. The DNA for the CDR3 is TGCGCCAGCAGTGAGTTTGGTCCGAATTTCACAGATACGCAGTATTTT. It is translated as CASSEFGPNFTDTQYF.

The chain has TRBV7-9 and TRBJ2-3; TRBD1 matches at 7 bases. Germline V CDR1 and CDR2: SEHNR, FQNEAQ (reference sequence). The CDR3 loop spans 16 amino acids. The V gene end was trimmed by 5 bases and the J gene end by 0 bases; junction bases not matched to a gene: 8. CDR3 protein: CASSPTGTASTDTQYF. For the CDR3, the DNA is TGTGCCAGCAGCCCGACCGGGACAGCAAGCACAGATACGCAGTATTTT.

V usage is TRBV23-1 and J usage is TRBJ1-5; unclear D gene. TRBV23-1 is an open reading frame, and its role is uncertain. Trimming pared 5 bases from V and 0 bases from J, leaving 11 bases between. The CDR3 runs to 15 residues. As DNA, the CDR3 is TGCGCCAGCAGTTTCCCTCGTGATAGCAATCAGCCCCAGCATTTT. This encodes CASSFPRDSNQPQHF.

The chain joins TRBV7-9 to TRBJ2-7; 7 bases fit TRBD1. CDR1 SEHNR and CDR2 FQNEAQ come from the germline V gene (reference sequence). The CDR3 has 14 residues. V shed 5 bases and J 3 bases; nucleotides not matched to a gene: 7. CDR3 in DNA: TGTGCCAGCAGCACCCAGAGGGGGCTCTACGAGCAGTACTTC. Translated, it gives CASSTQRGLYEQYF.

This clone was detected once. One end of the junction does not line up with germline, which may come from a read error. The chain uses TRBV7-7 and TRBJ2-7, with D hard to call. Germline CDR1 is SSHAT and CDR2 is FNYEAQ (reference sequence). The CDR3 has 12 residues. The CDR3 sequence is CASSPILVEQYF. The CDR3 region has the DNA TGTGCTAGCAGCCCCATTTTGGTCGAGCAGTACTTC.

The chain employs TRBV14 and TRBJ1-3; tentatively, D is TRBD1 (6 bases). This CDR3 is built from 16 residues. Germline V CDR1 and CDR2: SGHDN, FVKESK. Trimming pared 2 bases from V and 0 bases from J, leaving 11 bases between. The CDR3: CASSQIRDNSGNTIYF. CDR3 nucleotide sequence: TGTGCCAGCAGCCAAATAAGGGACAACTCTGGAAACACCATATATTTT.

The chain has TRBV27 and TRBJ2-7; D is uncertain. The CDR3 totals 11 residues. V lost 5 bases, J lost 2 bases, and 4 bases lay in between. Per the germline V gene, CDR1 is MNHEY and CDR2 is SMNVEV (reference sequence). The CDR3 DNA sequence: TGTGCCAGCAGTGCAGCCTACGAGCAGTACTTC. It yields the protein CASSAAYEQYF.

As concerns this clone: The junction and the germline gene differ at one end; a read error may be behind it. V gene TRBV4-1 combines with J gene TRBJ2-7; D may be TRBD2 (6 bases). Germline V gives CDR1 MGHRA, CDR2 YSYEKL. The CDR3 is 15 residues long. The CDR3 coding sequence is TGCGCCAGCAGTCAAGGGGACTCCGGACTGGGCGAGCAGTACTTC. Its translation: CASSQGDSGLGEQYF.

The chain uses TRBV2 and TRBJ2-7, with TRBD1 matching 7 bases. With 0 bases clipped from V and 3 bases from J, the junction kept 8 bases outside the gene matches. The CDR3 length is 16 residues. CDR1 is SNHLY and CDR2 is FYNNEI in the germline V gene. The CDR3 protein is CASSEAQMGQNYEQYF. The DNA of the CDR3 is TGTGCCAGCAGTGAAGCGCAGATGGGACAGAACTACGAGCAGTACTTC.